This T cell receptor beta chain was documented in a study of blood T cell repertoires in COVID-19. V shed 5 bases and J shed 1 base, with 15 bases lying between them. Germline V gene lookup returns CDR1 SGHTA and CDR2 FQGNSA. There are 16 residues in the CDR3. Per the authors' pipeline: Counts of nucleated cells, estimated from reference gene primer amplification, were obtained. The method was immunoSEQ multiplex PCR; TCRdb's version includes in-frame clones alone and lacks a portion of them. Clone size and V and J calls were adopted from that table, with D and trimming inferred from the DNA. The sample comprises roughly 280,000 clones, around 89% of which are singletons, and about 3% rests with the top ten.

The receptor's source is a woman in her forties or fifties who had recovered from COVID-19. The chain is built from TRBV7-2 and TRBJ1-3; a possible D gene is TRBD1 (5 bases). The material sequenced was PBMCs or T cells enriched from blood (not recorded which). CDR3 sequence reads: CASSPPGIASGNTIYF. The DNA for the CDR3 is TGTGCCAGCAGCCCCCCAGGGATTGCGTCTGGAAACACCATATATTTT.